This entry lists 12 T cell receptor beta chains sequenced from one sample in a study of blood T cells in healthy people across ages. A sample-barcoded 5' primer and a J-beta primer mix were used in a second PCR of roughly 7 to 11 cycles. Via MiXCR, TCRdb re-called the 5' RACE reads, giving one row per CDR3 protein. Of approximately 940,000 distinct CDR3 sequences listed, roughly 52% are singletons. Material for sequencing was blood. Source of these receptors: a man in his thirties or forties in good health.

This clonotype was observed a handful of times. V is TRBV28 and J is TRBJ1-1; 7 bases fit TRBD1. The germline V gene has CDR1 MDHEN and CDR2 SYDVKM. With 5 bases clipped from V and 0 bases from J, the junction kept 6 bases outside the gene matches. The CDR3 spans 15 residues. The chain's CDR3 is CASSAPTGMNTEAFF. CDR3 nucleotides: TGTGCCAGCAGTGCGCCGACAGGGATGAACACTGAAGCTTTCTTT.

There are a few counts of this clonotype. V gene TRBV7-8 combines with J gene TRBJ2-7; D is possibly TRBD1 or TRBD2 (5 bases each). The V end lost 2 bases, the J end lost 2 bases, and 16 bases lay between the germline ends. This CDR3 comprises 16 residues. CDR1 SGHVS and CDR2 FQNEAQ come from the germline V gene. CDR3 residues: CASSLPDPGTPYEQYF. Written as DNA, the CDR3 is TGTGCCAGCAGCTTACCGGATCCTGGGACCCCCTACGAGCAGTACTTC.

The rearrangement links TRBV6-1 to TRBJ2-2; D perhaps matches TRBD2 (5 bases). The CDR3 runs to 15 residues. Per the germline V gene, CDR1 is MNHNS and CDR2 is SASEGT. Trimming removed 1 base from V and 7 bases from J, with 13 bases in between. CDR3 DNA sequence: TGTGCCAGCAGTGAAGGTGAGGGAACCGGCGGGGAGCTGTTTTTT. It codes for CASSEGEGTGGELFF.

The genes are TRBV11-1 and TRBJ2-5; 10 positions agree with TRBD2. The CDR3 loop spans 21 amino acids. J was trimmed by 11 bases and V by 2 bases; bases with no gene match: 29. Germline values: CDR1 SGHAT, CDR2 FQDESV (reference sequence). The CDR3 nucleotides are TGTGCCAGCAGCTTAACTTTTGAAATCCTAGCGGGAGAAGGGAGGAACAATGAGCAGTACTTC. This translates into CASSLTFEILAGEGRNNEQYF.

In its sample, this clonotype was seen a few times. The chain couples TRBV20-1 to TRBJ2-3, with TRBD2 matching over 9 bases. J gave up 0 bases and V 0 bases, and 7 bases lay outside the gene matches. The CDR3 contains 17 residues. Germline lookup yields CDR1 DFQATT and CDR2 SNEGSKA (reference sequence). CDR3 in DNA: TGCAGTGCTAGAGATCAGGAGCGGGGGGCCAGCACAGATACGCAGTATTTT. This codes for CSARDQERGASTDTQYF.

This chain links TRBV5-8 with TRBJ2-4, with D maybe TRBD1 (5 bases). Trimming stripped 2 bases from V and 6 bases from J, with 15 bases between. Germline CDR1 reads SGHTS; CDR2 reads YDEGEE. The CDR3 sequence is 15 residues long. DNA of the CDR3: TGTGCCAGCAGCTTACAGCGCAGGGTTACAAACATTCAGTACTTC. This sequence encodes CASSLQRRVTNIQYF.

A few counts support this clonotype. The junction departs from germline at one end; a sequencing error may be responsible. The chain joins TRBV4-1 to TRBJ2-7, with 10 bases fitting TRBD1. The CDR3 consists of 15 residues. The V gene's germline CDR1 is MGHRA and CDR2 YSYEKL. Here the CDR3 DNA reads TGTGCCAGCAGCCAAGAGGACAGGGGGGGCTACGAGCAGTACTTC. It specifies CASSQEDRGGYEQYF.

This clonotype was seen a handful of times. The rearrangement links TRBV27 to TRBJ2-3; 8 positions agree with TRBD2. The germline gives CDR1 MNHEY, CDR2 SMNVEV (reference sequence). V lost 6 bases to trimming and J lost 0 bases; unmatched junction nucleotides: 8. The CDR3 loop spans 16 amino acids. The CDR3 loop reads CASSPTGGGSTDTQYF. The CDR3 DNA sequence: TGTGCCAGCAGCCCCACTGGCGGGGGGAGCACAGATACGCAGTATTTT.

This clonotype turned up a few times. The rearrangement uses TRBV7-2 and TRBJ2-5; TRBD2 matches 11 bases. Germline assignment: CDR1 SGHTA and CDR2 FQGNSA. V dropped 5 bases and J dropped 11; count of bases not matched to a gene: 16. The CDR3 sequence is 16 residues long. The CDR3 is CASSILAGEILNEQYF. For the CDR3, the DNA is TGTGCCAGCAGCATACTAGCGGGGGAGATCCTCAATGAGCAGTACTTC.

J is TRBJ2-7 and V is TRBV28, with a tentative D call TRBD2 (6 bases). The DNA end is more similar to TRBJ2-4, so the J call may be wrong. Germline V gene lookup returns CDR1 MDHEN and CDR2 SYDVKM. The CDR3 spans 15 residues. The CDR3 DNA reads TGTGCCAGCAGTATCCTTGTGGGGGGAAAAAACATTCAGTACTTC. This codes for CASSILVGGKNIQYF.

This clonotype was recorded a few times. The CDR3 reads CASSLKSGGDGYTF. The CDR3 DNA is TGTGCCAGCAGTTTAAAATCCGGGGGCGATGGCTACACCTTC. The chain is built from TRBV12-3 or TRBV12-4 and TRBJ1-2, with a tentative D call TRBD1 (6 bases). The CDR3 is 14 residues long. Trimming shortened V by 2 bases and J by 6 bases, and 13 bases separated the two germline ends.

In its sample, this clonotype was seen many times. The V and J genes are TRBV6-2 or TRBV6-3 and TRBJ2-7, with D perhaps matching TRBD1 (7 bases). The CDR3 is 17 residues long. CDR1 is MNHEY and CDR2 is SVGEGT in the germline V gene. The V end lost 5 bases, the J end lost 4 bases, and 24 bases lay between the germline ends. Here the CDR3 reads CASSKQSRRQGGYEQYF. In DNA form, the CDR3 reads TGTGCCAGCAGTAAACAGTCGCGTCGGCAGGGGGGATACGAGCAGTACTTC.